This T cell receptor beta chain was identified during a study of blood T cell repertoires in COVID-19. Across the study: Material from acute and convalescent COVID-19 was sourced from the United States, Italy and Spain. In each case, the material was cDNA or gDNA derived from T cells, B-cell-depleted T cells, or PBMCs.

Per the original data handling: Estimation of nucleated cell counts was performed using reference gene primer amplification. The protocol was immunoSEQ multiplex PCR, while the TCRdb copy is restricted to in-frame clones and leaves out a portion. That table is the source of V, J and clone size, and D and trimming were worked out from the DNA. The data show about 58,000 clones, about 79% seen once. This clone was detected only once. This receptor was obtained from a human donor in a cohort sampled during active COVID-19. Specimen: peripheral blood.

The CDR3 loop is CASSAMTGDEKLFF. The CDR3 region has the DNA TGCGCCAGCAGCGCAATGACAGGGGATGAAAAACTGTTTTTT. The chain employs TRBV5-1 and TRBJ1-4; 8 bases fit TRBD1. The CDR3 extends over 14 amino acids. V lost 4 bases to trimming and J lost 6 bases; unmatched junction nucleotides: 5. Germline assignment: CDR1 SGHRS and CDR2 YFSETQ.